This T cell receptor (beta chain) comes out of a study of blood T cell repertoires in COVID-19. Clones were read by immunoSEQ multiplex PCR, and TCRdb kept only the in-frame ones, dropping some. The repertoire has about 140,000 clones, approximately 80% of them found once; the top ten carry roughly 5%. The V gene's germline CDR1 is WSHSY and CDR2 SAAADI. The CDR3 is made up of 15 amino acids. Trimming pared 6 bases from V and 3 bases from J, leaving 18 bases between. The V and J genes are TRBV10-2 and TRBJ2-7, with a weak D call TRBD1 (7 bases). Sequences were obtained from PBMCs or T cells enriched from blood (not recorded which). The TCR was taken from a man between 65 and 85 years old who had been exposed to COVID-19. The CDR3 DNA sequence: TGCGCCAGCAGCCGCGGAGGGGGCCGCCTCTACGAGCAGTACTTC. Protein sequence: CASSRGGGRLYEQYF.